The rows below give T cell receptor beta chains drawn from one sample of a study of cytomegalovirus exposure and HLA in healthy donors. The protocol was immunoSEQ multiplex PCR, while the TCRdb copy is restricted to in-frame clones and leaves out a portion. The data hold some 120,000 clones, with approximately 77% observed a single time. Sequencing was done on a sample of PBMCs. These TCRs come from a man aged 18 to 29 in good health and CMV-seronegative. CDR3s include the opening cysteine and the closing phenylalanine or tryptophan. A D gene is named only where the DNA matches it firmly. The size of a clone is reported for some rows only, either as once, few or many, or as a class for expanded clones.

j_call d_call clone_size v_call cdr3_nt cdr3_aa
TRBJ2-7 - - TRBV18 TGTGCCAGCTCACCCACACTATCAGGGGAAGAGCAGTACTTC CASSPTLSGEEQYF
TRBJ1-4 - - TRBV27 TGTGCCAGCAGTTCGGTACTAGGTGAAAAACTGTTTTTT CASSSVLGEKLFF
TRBJ1-5 - few TRBV19 TGTGCCAGTAGTCTGGCTTCCAATCAGCCCCAGCATTTT CASSLASNQPQHF
TRBJ1-3 - once TRBV7-2 TGTGCCAGCAGCCTAGGCGGGACGGTCTCTGGAAACACCATATATTTT CASSLGGTVSGNTIYF
TRBJ1-5 TRBD1 - TRBV19 TGTGCCAGTAGCTTGACGACAGGGAAGGAGGGGCAGCCCCAGCATTTT CASSLTTGKEGQPQHF
TRBJ1-1 - - TRBV15 TGTGCCACCAGCAGAGATGTGGGTCGTGGGAGGGGAGCTTTCTTT CATSRDVGRGRGAFF
TRBJ1-5 - - TRBV19 TGTGCCAGCCACGTGGGGAGTCAGCCCCAGCATTTT CASHVGSQPQHF
TRBJ2-4 TRBD2 - TRBV29-1 TGCAGCGCGATGGGACTAGGGGGTAAACTAGCCAAAAACATTCAGTACTTC CSAMGLGGKLAKNIQYF
TRBJ2-7 TRBD2 - TRBV7-2 TGTGCCAGCAGCCAGGGACTAGCGGGGAGTGGGTTCGAGCAGTACTTC CASSQGLAGSGFEQYF
TRBJ1-1 TRBD1 - TRBV11-2 TGTGCCAGCAGCCTTACAGGGGCGAACACTGAAGCTTTCTTT CASSLTGANTEAFF
TRBJ1-4 - once TRBV18 TGTGCCAGCTCACCTAATAATGAAAAACTGTTTTTT CASSPNNEKLFF
TRBJ2-2 TRBD2 - TRBV7-2 TGTGCCAGCAGCTTAATTTTTGGGCGGGGGGCCACCGGGGAGCTGTTTTTT CASSLIFGRGATGELFF
TRBJ2-2 TRBD1 - TRBV29-1 TGCAGCGTTGAAACTGGACAGGGGTACACCGGGGAGCTGTTTTTT CSVETGQGYTGELFF
TRBJ2-3 TRBD2 - TRBV2 TGTGCCACTCCTCGGACTAGCGGGACCACAGATACGCAGTATTTT CATPRTSGTTDTQYF
TRBJ1-1 - - TRBV18 TGTGCCAGCTCACCATTGGTAATTCTTCCCGCATCCAGTACCGGGACAAAAGCTTTCTTT CASSPLVILPASSTGTKAFF
TRBJ2-2 TRBD2 few TRBV6-6 TGTGCCAGCAGTCCCCCGGGGGGAAACACCGGGGAGCTGTTTTTT CASSPPGGNTGELFF
TRBJ2-7 - - TRBV2 TGTGCCAGCAGTGGGCAGGGTTGGGAGCAGTACTTC CASSGQGWEQYF
TRBJ2-2 - medium-sized TRBV15 TGTGCCACCAGCGTCCTTAGAGGGACCGGGGAGCTGTTTTTT CATSVLRGTGELFF
TRBJ2-1 - - TRBV5-4 TGTGCCAGCAGCTTTAACTTGGGCGGGGCTCGCTCCTACAATGAGCAGTTCTTC CASSFNLGGARSYNEQFF
TRBJ1-6 - - TRBV25-1 TGTGCCAGCAGTGGGTCCCAGGTCTATAATTCACCCCTCCACTTT CASSGSQVYNSPLHF
TRBJ1-5 - - TRBV6-6 TGTGCCAGCAGTTACCGAGAGGGACACCCTAATCAGCCCCAGCATTTT CASSYREGHPNQPQHF
TRBJ1-2 TRBD1 - TRBV25-1 TGTGCCAGCAGTGAGACAGGGGGTGGCTACACCTTC CASSETGGGYTF
TRBJ2-1 TRBD1 - TRBV25-1 TGTGCCAGCAGCATTGGGACAGGGGCCTTAGATGAGCAGTTCTTC CASSIGTGALDEQFF
TRBJ1-5 - once TRBV4-3 TGCGCCAGCAGCCAAGATGTCAGAACTCAGCCCCAGCATTTT CASSQDVRTQPQHF
TRBJ2-1 TRBD2 - TRBV7-2 TGTGCCAGCAGCTTAGGAATCCAGCGGGGGGGGCAGGGCGTTGAGCAGTTCTTC CASSLGIQRGGQGVEQFF
TRBJ2-1 TRBD2 - TRBV6-4 TGTGCCAGCAGCCCCTTGGGAGCGGGAAATGAGCAGTTCTTC CASSPLGAGNEQFF
TRBJ2-1 TRBD2 few TRBV4-3 TGCGCCAGCAGCCAAGATCTCAGCGGGGTAAACAATGAGCAGTTCTTC CASSQDLSGVNNEQFF
TRBJ1-1 - - TRBV2 TGTGCCAGCAGCGTACCGCCCCAGGGGAACACTGAAGCTTTCTTT CASSVPPQGNTEAFF
TRBJ2-7 - - TRBV30 TGTGCCTGGGAAGATGACGGGTACGAGCAGTACTTC CAWEDDGYEQYF
TRBJ2-1 - once TRBV6-1 TGTGCCAGCATGCCAGGGAGGTCGGGGTACAATGAGCAGTTCTTC CASMPGRSGYNEQFF
TRBJ2-1 TRBD2 once TRBV7-7 TGTGCCAGCAGTCATTCTAGCGGGGGGAAATATGAGCAGTTCTTC CASSHSSGGKYEQFF
TRBJ2-7 - - TRBV4-2 TGTGCCAGCAGCCAAGAAGCGCCTGGGAGCTCCTACGAGCAGTACTTC CASSQEAPGSSYEQYF